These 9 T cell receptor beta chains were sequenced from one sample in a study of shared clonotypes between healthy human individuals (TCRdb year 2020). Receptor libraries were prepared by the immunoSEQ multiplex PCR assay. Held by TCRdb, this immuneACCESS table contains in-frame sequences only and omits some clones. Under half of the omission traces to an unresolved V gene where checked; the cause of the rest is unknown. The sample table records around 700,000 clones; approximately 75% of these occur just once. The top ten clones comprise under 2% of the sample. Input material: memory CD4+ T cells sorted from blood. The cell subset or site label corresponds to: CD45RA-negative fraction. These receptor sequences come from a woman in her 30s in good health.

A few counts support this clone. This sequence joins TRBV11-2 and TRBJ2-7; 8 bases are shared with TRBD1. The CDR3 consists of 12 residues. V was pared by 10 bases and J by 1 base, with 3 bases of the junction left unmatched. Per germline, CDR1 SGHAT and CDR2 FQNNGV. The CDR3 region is CATGQGSYEQYF. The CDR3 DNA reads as TGTGCCACAGGACAGGGTTCCTACGAGCAGTACTTC.

The CDR3 nucleotides read TGTGCCAGCAGTTTGCACAGCTCTGGGGCCAACGTCCTGACTTTC. The encoded protein is CASSLHSSGANVLTF. This chain connects TRBV28 to TRBJ2-6; D call uncertain. Germline loops: CDR1 MDHEN, CDR2 SYDVKM. Trimming took off 3 bases at V and 0 bases at J, with 6 bases between the two ends. The length of the CDR3 is 15 residues.

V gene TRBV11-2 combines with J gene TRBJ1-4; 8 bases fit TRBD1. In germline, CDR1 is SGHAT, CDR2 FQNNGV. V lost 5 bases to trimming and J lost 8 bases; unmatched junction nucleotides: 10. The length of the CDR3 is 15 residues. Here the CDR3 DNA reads TGTGCCAGCAGCCAAAGACAGGGGTTGGACGAAAAACTGTTTTTT. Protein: CASSQRQGLDEKLFF.

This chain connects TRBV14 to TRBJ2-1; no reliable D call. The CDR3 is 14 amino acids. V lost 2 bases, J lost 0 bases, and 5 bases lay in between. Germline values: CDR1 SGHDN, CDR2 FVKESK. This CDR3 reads CASSQTTSYNEQFF. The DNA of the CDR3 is TGTGCCAGCAGCCAAACTACCTCCTACAATGAGCAGTTCTTC. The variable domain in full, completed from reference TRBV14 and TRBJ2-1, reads EAGVTQFPSHSVIEKGQTVTLRCDPISGHDNLYWYRRVMGKEIKFLLHFVKESKQDESGMPNNRFLAERTGGTYSTLKVQPAELEDSGVYFCASSQTTSYNEQFFGPGTRLTVL.

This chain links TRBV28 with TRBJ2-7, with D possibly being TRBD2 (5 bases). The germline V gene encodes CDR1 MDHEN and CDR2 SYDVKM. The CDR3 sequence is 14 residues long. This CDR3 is CATRFIAGNDEQYF. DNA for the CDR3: TGTGCAACCAGATTTATCGCCGGGAACGACGAGCAGTACTTC. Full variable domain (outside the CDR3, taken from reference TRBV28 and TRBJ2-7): DVKVTQSSRYLVKRTGEKVFLECVQDMDHENMFWYRQDPGLGLRLIYFSYDVKMKEKGDIPEGYSVSREKKERFSLILESASTNQTSMYLCATRFIAGNDEQYFGPGTRLTVT.

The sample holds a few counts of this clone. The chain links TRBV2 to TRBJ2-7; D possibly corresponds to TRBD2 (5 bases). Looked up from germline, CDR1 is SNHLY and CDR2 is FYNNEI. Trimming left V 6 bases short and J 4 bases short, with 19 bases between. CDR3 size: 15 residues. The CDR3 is CASSSLTSGGYEQYF. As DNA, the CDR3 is TGTGCCAGCAGCTCCCTTACGAGCGGAGGATACGAGCAGTACTTC.

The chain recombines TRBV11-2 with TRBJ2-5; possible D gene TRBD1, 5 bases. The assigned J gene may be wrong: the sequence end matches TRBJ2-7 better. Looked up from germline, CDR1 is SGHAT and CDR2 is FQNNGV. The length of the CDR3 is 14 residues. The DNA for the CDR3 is TGTGCCAGCAGCTTATCACAGGTATCCTACGAGCAGTACTTC. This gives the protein CASSLSQVSYEQYF.

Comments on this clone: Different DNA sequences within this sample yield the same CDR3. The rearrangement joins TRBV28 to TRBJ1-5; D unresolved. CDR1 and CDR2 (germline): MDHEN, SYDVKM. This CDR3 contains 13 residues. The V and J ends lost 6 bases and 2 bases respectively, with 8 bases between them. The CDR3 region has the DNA TGTGCCAGCAGCTTCTTGGGCAATCAGCCCCAGCATTTT. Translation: CASSFLGNQPQHF.

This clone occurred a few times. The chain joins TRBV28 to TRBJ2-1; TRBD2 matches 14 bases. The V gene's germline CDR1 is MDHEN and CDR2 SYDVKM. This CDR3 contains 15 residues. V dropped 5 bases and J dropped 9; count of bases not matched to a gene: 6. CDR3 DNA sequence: TGTGCCAGCAGTCGACTAGCGGGAGGGGAGGGTGAGCAGTTCTTC. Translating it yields CASSRLAGGEGEQFF.